This TCR beta chain was found in a study of control samples from healthy donors and cancer patients. This CDR3 has 16 amino acids. Germline V gene sequence: CDR1 LNHNV, CDR2 YYDKDF (reference sequence). The junction had 5 bases not matched to a gene; V was cut back by 1 base and J by 0 bases. TCRdb keeps only in-frame clones here, not all; method: immunoSEQ multiplex PCR. The data show around 170,000 clones, around 90% seen once. The chain couples TRBV15 to TRBJ1-1; 7 nucleotides match TRBD1. The sequence came from a man aged 25-40 years in good health. Source material: blood. CDR3 nucleotides: TGTGCCACCAGCAGAGGACAGGGCGGGATGAACACTGAAGCTTTCTTT. Translating it yields CATSRGQGGMNTEAFF.